The 25 T cell receptor beta chains listed next were all sequenced from one sample in a study of blood T cell repertoires in COVID-19. Assay: immunoSEQ multiplex PCR; the TCRdb copy retains only in-frame clones and omits some. Here the sample spans roughly 150,000 clones, around four fifths being singletons. The specimen was PBMCs or T cells enriched from blood (not recorded which). These receptors all stem from a man aged 70 or older who had been exposed to COVID-19.

This clone appeared once. This chain links TRBV2 with TRBJ1-1; maybe TRBD1 (6 bases). Trimming took off 3 bases at V and 1 base at J, with 9 bases between the two ends. The length of the CDR3 is 14 residues. CDR1 SNHLY and CDR2 FYNNEI come from the germline V gene. The CDR3 nucleotides are TGTGCCAGCAGTGACGGGACAAGGAACACTGAAGCTTTCTTT. It translates to CASSDGTRNTEAFF.

The chain uses TRBV5-6 and TRBJ1-1; 7 bases align to TRBD1. CDR3 length equals 17 residues. V lost 3 bases, J lost 2 bases, and 13 bases stayed unmatched. The V gene's germline CDR1 is SGHDT and CDR2 YYEEEE. The CDR3 sequence is CASSSRLSHRGNTEAFF. The CDR3 DNA reads as TGTGCCAGCAGCTCACGTTTATCTCACAGGGGTAACACTGAAGCTTTCTTT.

The rearrangement uses TRBV9 and TRBJ1-1; D gene uncertain. CDR3 length: 15 amino acids. Per germline, CDR1 SGDLS and CDR2 YYNGEE. V shed 0 bases and J shed 2 bases, with 11 bases lying between them. This CDR3 is CASSVAGSYNTEAFF. CDR3 bases: TGTGCCAGCAGCGTAGCAGGCTCATATAACACTGAAGCTTTCTTT.

In regard to this clone: Other DNA sequences in this sample translate to the same CDR3. The J gene is TRBJ1-2, the V gene TRBV5-6, with 7 nucleotides matching TRBD1. The germline V gene has CDR1 SGHDT and CDR2 YYEEEE. This CDR3 has 14 residues. J was trimmed by 2 bases and V by 2 bases; bases with no gene match: 3. The CDR3 sequence is CASSFPGQNYGYTF. Written as DNA, the CDR3 is TGTGCCAGCAGCTTCCCGGGACAGAACTATGGCTACACCTTC.

The V call is TRBV19, the J call TRBJ1-5; D not resolved. The CDR3 is 13 residues long. Trimming left V 3 bases short and J 4 bases short, with 7 bases between. Germline V lookup: CDR1 LNHDA, CDR2 SQIVND (reference sequence). CDR3: CASSIPLNQPQHF. CDR3 sequence (DNA): TGTGCCAGTAGTATCCCCTTAAATCAGCCCCAGCATTTT.

The chain combines TRBV11-2 with TRBJ2-1, with D possibly matching TRBD2 (5 bases). CDR1 is SGHAT and CDR2 is FQNNGV in the germline V gene. The germline V and J ends were trimmed by 5 bases and 0 bases, with 11 bases remaining between them. There are 15 residues in the CDR3. CDR3 in DNA: TGTGCCAGCAGCCCAAGCGGCTCCTCCTACAATGAGCAGTTCTTC. This codes for CASSPSGSSYNEQFF.

J is TRBJ2-5 and V is TRBV5-6, with D maybe TRBD2 (5 bases). The CDR3 loop spans 14 amino acids. Between the trimmed V and J ends, which lost 2 bases and 5 bases, there was a span of 13 bases. Germline loops: CDR1 SGHDT, CDR2 YYEEEE. CDR3 loop: CASSFTGIRETQYF. The CDR3 DNA follows: TGTGCCAGCAGCTTTACCGGGATTCGGGAGACCCAGTACTTC.

This chain uses TRBV3-1 (or the pseudogene TRBV3-2) with TRBJ2-2; 13 positions match TRBD2. Germline V lookup: CDR1 LGHDT, CDR2 YNNKEL (reference sequence). J lost 6 bases, V lost 3 bases, and 7 bases had no gene match. CDR3 length: 17 residues. CDR3 nucleotides: TGTGCCAGCAGCCATCTCCGGACTAGCGGGAGACCCGGGGAGCTGTTTTTT. The encoded protein is CASSHLRTSGRPGELFF.

This clone was recorded once. J is TRBJ1-4 and V is TRBV9, with a weak D call TRBD1 (6 bases). CDR1 SGDLS and CDR2 YYNGEE come from the germline V gene. This CDR3 contains 14 residues. V dropped 0 bases and J dropped 7 bases, with 10 bases sitting between them. CDR3 bases: TGTGCCAGCAGCGTAGACAGGGACACTGAAAAACTGTTTTTT. Amino acid sequence: CASSVDRDTEKLFF.

This sequence joins TRBV12-5 and TRBJ1-2; 9 bases match TRBD1. Germline values: CDR1 LGHNT, CDR2 FRNRAP. V lost 5 bases and J lost 6; bases outside the gene matches: 4. CDR3 length equals 13 residues. The CDR3 spells CASGTTGGNGYTF. In DNA form, the CDR3 reads TGTGCTAGTGGTACAACAGGGGGCAATGGCTACACCTTC.

The rearrangement uses TRBV19 and TRBJ2-2; 7 nucleotides line up with TRBD2. The CDR3 is 16 residues long. V lost 4 bases, J lost 3 bases, and 8 bases stayed unmatched. The germline V gene has CDR1 LNHDA and CDR2 SQIVND (reference sequence). This chain's CDR3 is CASSTTGTTHTGELFF. The CDR3 DNA reads as TGTGCCAGTAGTACGACCGGGACTACCCACACCGGGGAGCTGTTTTTT.

This clone was recorded a few times. This rearrangement joins TRBV28 to TRBJ1-2; D gene uncertain. CDR3 length: 15 amino acids. Germline CDR1 and CDR2: MDHEN and SYDVKM. The V end was cut by 9 bases, the J end by 3 bases, with 20 bases between. CDR3 region: CASETAPGWYYGYTF. In DNA form, the CDR3 reads TGTGCCAGTGAGACGGCTCCGGGTTGGTACTATGGCTACACCTTC.

The chain combines TRBV7-2 with TRBJ2-2; 9 nucleotides match TRBD2. This CDR3 comprises 16 residues. After removal of 1 base from V and 5 bases from J, the junction contained 5 bases not matched to a gene. Germline V gene data show CDR1 as SGHTA and CDR2 as FQGNSA. This CDR3 reads CASSLVPGLATGELFF. In nucleotides, the CDR3 is TGTGCCAGCAGCTTAGTTCCGGGACTAGCAACCGGGGAGCTGTTTTTT.

This chain joins TRBV5-1 and TRBJ2-2; D gene uncertain. V was trimmed by 1 base and J by 3 bases, leaving 4 bases between them. The CDR3 has 13 residues. The V gene's germline CDR1 is SGHRS and CDR2 YFSETQ. The CDR3 DNA reads as TGCGCCAGCAGCTTGCAGGACACCGGGGAGCTGTTTTTT. Amino acid sequence: CASSLQDTGELFF.

The chain employs TRBV25-1 and TRBJ2-5; perhaps TRBD1 as D (6 bases). Trimming stripped 3 bases from V and 1 base from J, with 12 bases between. CDR1 is MGHDK and CDR2 is SYGVNS in the germline V gene. The CDR3 is 15 amino acids. Here the CDR3 reads CASSDAHRAQETQYF. The CDR3 DNA is TGTGCCAGCAGTGATGCCCACAGGGCCCAAGAGACCCAGTACTTC.

This rearrangement joins TRBV15 to TRBJ2-3; D is perhaps TRBD2 (7 bases). CDR1 LNHNV and CDR2 YYDKDF come from the germline V gene (reference sequence). There are 15 residues in the CDR3. V was cut by 8 bases and J by 2 bases, with 17 bases left in between. Written as DNA, the CDR3 is TGTGCCACCGGGGGGGGCCGCAGGCCCACAGATACGCAGTATTTT. This translates into CATGGGRRPTDTQYF.

The chain is built from TRBV7-2 and TRBJ1-6, with D unresolved. The V gene's germline CDR1 is SGHTA and CDR2 FQGNSA. CDR3 length equals 14 residues. The germline V and J ends were trimmed by 3 bases and 10 bases, with 13 bases remaining between them. CDR3 protein: CASSFNEGPSPLHF. As DNA, the CDR3 is TGTGCCAGCAGCTTTAACGAGGGCCCCTCACCCCTCCACTTT.

The J gene is TRBJ2-7, the V gene TRBV7-6; 9 bases line up with TRBD1. Germline CDR1 reads SGHVS; CDR2 reads FNYEAQ. Trimming took 0 bases from V and 4 from J; bases not matched to a gene: 4. This CDR3 spans 15 amino acids. In DNA, the CDR3 is TGTGCCAGCAGCTTAGCCGGGACAGGGCGGTACGAGCAGTACTTC. Amino acid sequence: CASSLAGTGRYEQYF.

The chain combines TRBV29-1 with TRBJ2-1; D call uncertain. CDR3 size: 16 residues. V was pared by 0 bases and J by 0 bases, with 12 bases between. CDR1 and CDR2 (germline): SQVTM, ANQGSEA. DNA of the CDR3: TGCAGCGTTGAAGATCAGTCCCACCTCTCCTACAATGAGCAGTTCTTC. Translated, it gives CSVEDQSHLSYNEQFF.

The V gene is TRBV18, the J gene TRBJ2-7, with 8 bases aligning to TRBD1. This CDR3 has 14 residues. The V gene's germline CDR1 is KGHSH and CDR2 LQKENI. The ends lost 3 bases at V and 7 bases at J; junction bases unmatched: 8. The DNA of the CDR3 is TGTGCCAGCTCACCCACCACAGGGGGGCGGGAGCAGTACTTC. Encoded protein: CASSPTTGGREQYF.

J is TRBJ1-2 and V is TRBV28; 9 positions agree with TRBD1. CDR1 MDHEN and CDR2 SYDVKM come from the germline V gene. CDR3 length equals 17 residues. The junction had 11 bases not matched to a gene; V was cut back by 1 base and J by 5 bases. CDR3: CASSLLGQGVSGYGYTF. The CDR3 coding sequence is TGTGCCAGCAGTTTATTGGGACAGGGTGTATCAGGGTATGGCTACACCTTC.

The V gene is TRBV5-1, the J gene TRBJ1-2, with 7 positions matching TRBD1. The CDR3 length is 13 residues. CDR1 and CDR2 (germline): SGHRS, YFSETQ. Losses at the gene ends were 1 base for V and 3 bases for J; bases not matched to a gene: 0. The CDR3 loop is CASSLTGDYGYTF. CDR3 DNA sequence: TGCGCCAGCAGCTTGACAGGGGACTATGGCTACACCTTC. The whole variable domain, filled in from reference TRBV5-1 and TRBJ1-2, reads KAGVTQTPRYLIKTRGQQVTLSCSPISGHRSVSWYQQTPGQGLQFLFEYFSETQRNKGNFPGRFSGRQFSNSRSEMNVSTLELGDSALYLCASSLTGDYGYTFGSGTRLTVV.

This chain uses TRBV7-2 with TRBJ2-7, with a possible D match to TRBD2 (7 bases). The CDR3 runs to 15 residues. CDR1 and CDR2 (germline): SGHTA, FQGNSA. Trimming stripped 2 bases from V and 1 base from J, with 12 bases between. CDR3 sequence reads: CASSLRGTKSYEQYF. The CDR3 bases are TGTGCCAGCAGCTTAAGGGGGACTAAGTCCTACGAGCAGTACTTC.

The gene calls are TRBV21-1 and TRBJ2-5; TRBD1, as called in the table, went unchecked against the DNA. TRBV21-1 is a pseudogene locus. The CDR3 length is 16 residues. CDR3: CASSKAVTGEGETQYF. The CDR3 coding sequence is TGTGCCAGCAGCAAAGCGGTTACAGGGGAAGGCGAGACCCAGTACTTC.

The rearrangement uses TRBV6-5 and TRBJ1-6; D unclear. CDR1 MNHEY and CDR2 SVGAGI come from the germline V gene. Deletions cut 2 bases from V and 8 bases from J, with 7 bases between. This CDR3 region has 13 residues. The CDR3 loop is CASSYPTDSPLHF. In DNA, the CDR3 is TGTGCCAGCAGTTACCCGACTGATTCACCCCTCCACTTT.